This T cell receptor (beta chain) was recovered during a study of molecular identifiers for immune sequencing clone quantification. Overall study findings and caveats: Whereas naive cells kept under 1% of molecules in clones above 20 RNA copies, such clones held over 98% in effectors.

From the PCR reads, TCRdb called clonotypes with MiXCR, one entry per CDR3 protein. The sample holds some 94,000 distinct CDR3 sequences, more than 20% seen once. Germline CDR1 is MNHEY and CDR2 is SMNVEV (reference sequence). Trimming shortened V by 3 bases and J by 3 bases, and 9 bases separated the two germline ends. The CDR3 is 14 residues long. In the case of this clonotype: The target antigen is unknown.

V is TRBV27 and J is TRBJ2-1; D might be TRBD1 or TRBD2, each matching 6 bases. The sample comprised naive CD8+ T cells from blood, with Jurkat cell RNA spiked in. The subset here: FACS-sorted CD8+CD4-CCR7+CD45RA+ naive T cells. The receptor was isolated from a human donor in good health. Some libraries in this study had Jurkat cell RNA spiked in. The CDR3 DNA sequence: TGTGCCAGCAGTTTCCGGGGGCTCTACAATGAGCAGTTCTTC. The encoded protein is CASSFRGLYNEQFF.